This TCR beta chain was recorded in a study of T-cell reconstitution after alpha-beta-depleted transplantation in children (dated by TCRdb to the mid-2010s). Notes on the research overall: T-cell immune reconstitution after TCRalphabeta/CD19-depleted allogeneic hematopoietic cell transplantation in children was quantitatively tracked in the study by means of TCR repertoire profiling.

This clonotype was counted only a few times. The antigen this receptor binds is unknown. No quality values exist for individual bases; no much larger clone is one base distant. Libraries were made using PCR. The sequencing machine was an Illumina HiSeq 2500. To normalize quantification of the TCRbeta repertoire, the TCR libraries were built with molecular barcoding that relied on unique molecular identifiers. TCRdb redid the processing of the public reads, applying fastp at Q25 and MiXCR, and retained in-frame beta chains. Each entry is one CDR3 protein sequence, shown with its most common DNA and genes. Present in this sample are some 590,000 distinct CDR3 sequences, roughly a tenth of which were seen just once. Roughly 4% of the sample is held by the ten biggest clonotypes. The germline V gene sets CDR1 to MNHEY and CDR2 to SVGAGI. Ends trimmed: V by 2 bases, J by 1 base; bases unmatched to a gene: 3. The CDR3 has 15 amino acids, counting the end cysteine and phenylalanine. Left in the record is the CDR3 DNA by itself, 45 bases read in frame from the first base.

The sequence joins TRBV6-5 to TRBJ2-7; 9 junctional bases match TRBD2. The material sequenced was PBMCs from the stem cell graft donor, taken from the stem cell graft. This receptor was obtained from a human donor who donated a stem cell graft to a child with acute myeloid leukemia. CDR3 reads: CASSYLAGPSYEQYF. The sequenced DNA: TGTGCCAGCAGTTACCTAGCGGGACCTTCCTACGAGCAGTACTTC.